The 2 T cell receptor beta chains presented below share a single source sample, sequenced in a study of blood T cell repertoires in COVID-19. The data were produced by immunoSEQ multiplex PCR, yet TCRdb's version contains in-frame clones alone and is incomplete. The sample lists more than 15,000 clones; about 85% were seen once. Sequenced: peripheral blood. Receptors originate from a human donor with active COVID-19. The donor label of this sample is uncertain.

The chain recombines TRBV12-3 or TRBV12-4 with TRBJ2-7; D is unresolved. The V end was cut by 5 bases, the J end by 2 bases, with 4 bases between. CDR3 size: 11 residues. CDR3 coding DNA: TGTGCCAGCAGTCTCCCCTACGAGCAGTACTTC. Encoded protein: CASSLPYEQYF.

This rearrangement joins TRBV6-5 to TRBJ1-1, with 7 bases lining up with TRBD1. The J segment lost 1 base and the V segment lost 6 bases, leaving 5 bases of the junction unmatched. Looked up from germline, CDR1 is MNHEY and CDR2 is SVGAGI. The CDR3 has 14 amino acids. CDR3 region: CASSLRGENTEAFF. As DNA, the CDR3 is TGTGCCAGCAGCCTCAGGGGGGAGAACACTGAAGCTTTCTTT.